Below are 7 T cell receptor beta chains sequenced from a single sample in a study of T cell repertoires in cytomegalovirus infection (dated by TCRdb to about 2019). No antigen has been identified for these receptors. Reads for this sample came from an Illumina HiSeq 1500. The public reads were reanalyzed by TCRdb: fastp trimming at Q25, MiXCR alignment, in-frame beta chains only. Each entry merges the rows of one CDR3 protein and shows their most common DNA and genes. The sample includes approximately 300,000 distinct CDR3 sequences, with 29% observed a single time. The ten most abundant clones make up 20% of the sample. The sample's treatment or condition label is to be understood as: in vitro stimulation with specific CMV peptide epitopes to enrich CMV-specific T cells. The sequences come from cultured PBMCs, collected from culture after CMV antigen stimulation. These receptors were taken from a human donor in good health (CMV status not recorded). Some clones in this sample may be carry-over from other donors' samples.

This clonotype has a count of ten or more. The chain carries TRBV7-3 and TRBJ2-3, with D uncertain. The CDR3 length is 12 residues. Germline CDR1 SGHTA, CDR2 FQGTGA. V was cut by 1 base and J by 8 bases, with 7 bases left in between. The CDR3 nucleotides are TGTGCCAGCAGCTTAAAAATGGGTACGCAGTATTTT. Encoded protein: CASSLKMGTQYF.

This clonotype turned up a few times. The chain is built from TRBV7-9 and TRBJ1-2; no definite D call. Deletions cut 5 bases from V and 2 bases from J, with 15 bases between. The CDR3 has 15 residues. CDR1 SEHNR and CDR2 FQNEAQ come from the germline V gene (reference sequence). The CDR3 nucleotides are TGTGCCAGCAGCCTAGAAGGGCCGACAAACTATGGCTACACCTTC. It translates to CASSLEGPTNYGYTF.

This sequence joins TRBV7-3 and TRBJ1-4; D remains unclear. The CDR3 spans 14 residues. Germline V gene lookup returns CDR1 SGHTA and CDR2 FQGTGA. Trimming removed 5 bases at V and 4 bases at J, with 11 bases between. The CDR3 sequence is CASSPVDGNEKLFF. Written as DNA, the CDR3 is TGTGCCAGCAGCCCGGTGGACGGTAATGAAAAACTGTTTTTT.

This clonotype was detected a few times. V is TRBV6-6 and J is TRBJ2-1, with 14 bases matching TRBD2. Looked up from germline, CDR1 is MNHNY and CDR2 is SVGAGI (reference sequence). The V and J ends lost 8 bases and 0 bases, in that order; junction bases with no gene match: 3. The CDR3 runs to 16 residues. The CDR3 here is CASGGTSGSSYNEQFF. Written as DNA, the CDR3 is TGTGCCAGCGGGGGGACTAGCGGGAGCTCCTACAATGAGCAGTTCTTC.

This clonotype was observed a handful of times. The rearrangement uses TRBV7-2 and TRBJ1-6; TRBD1 agrees at 8 bases. Trimming cost V 6 bases and J 14 bases; bases outside gene matches: 9. The CDR3 consists of 13 residues. From germline, CDR1 is SGHTA and CDR2 FQGNSA. The CDR3 bases are TGTGCCAGCAGGGCTAGGGACAGGACAACCCTCCACTTT. This translates into CASRARDRTTLHF.

The chain recombines TRBV7-6 with TRBJ2-3; D might be TRBD2 (5 bases). Germline V gene sequence: CDR1 SGHVS, CDR2 FNYEAQ. V was pared by 8 bases and J by 0 bases, with 12 bases between. The CDR3 length is 14 residues. CDR3: CASETTLSTDTQYF. The CDR3 DNA is TGTGCCAGCGAGACTACTCTTAGCACAGATACGCAGTATTTT.

The gene calls are TRBV6-5 and TRBJ2-1; unclear D gene. The CDR3 loop spans 11 amino acids. Trimming shortened V by 5 bases and J by 8 bases, and 7 bases separated the two germline ends. Germline assignment: CDR1 MNHEY and CDR2 SVGAGI. As DNA, the CDR3 is TGTGCCAGCAGTCGCAGCGATGAGCAGTTCTTC. The encoded protein is CASSRSDEQFF.